This section outlines one T cell receptor beta chain sequence together with its context. The CDR3 consists of 17 residues. The V and J ends lost 5 bases and 2 bases, in that order; junction bases with no gene match: 5. Germline V gene data show CDR1 as PRHDT and CDR2 as FYEKMQ (reference sequence). Sequencing was performed with immunoSEQ multiplex PCR; in TCRdb, only in-frame clones are kept and a portion is missing. The sample shows fewer than 40,000 clones, over 70% of them seen only once. This specimen comes from a study of PD-L1 blockade in urothelial cancer. Turning to the study itself: In the patient group, about 85% of the roughly 30 were males with bladder-origin urothelial cancer. Each patient had 0 to 3 earlier chemotherapy regimens.

The receptor's source is a man between 45 and 60 years old with urothelial cancer. The chain joins TRBV13 to TRBJ2-3, with TRBD2 matching over 15 bases. The starting material was PBMCs, obtained around atezolizumab (anti-PD-L1) treatment. The CDR3 is CASSLGTSGGLTDTQYF. The CDR3 nucleotides read TGTGCCAGCAGCCTTGGGACTAGCGGGGGGCTCACAGATACGCAGTATTTT.